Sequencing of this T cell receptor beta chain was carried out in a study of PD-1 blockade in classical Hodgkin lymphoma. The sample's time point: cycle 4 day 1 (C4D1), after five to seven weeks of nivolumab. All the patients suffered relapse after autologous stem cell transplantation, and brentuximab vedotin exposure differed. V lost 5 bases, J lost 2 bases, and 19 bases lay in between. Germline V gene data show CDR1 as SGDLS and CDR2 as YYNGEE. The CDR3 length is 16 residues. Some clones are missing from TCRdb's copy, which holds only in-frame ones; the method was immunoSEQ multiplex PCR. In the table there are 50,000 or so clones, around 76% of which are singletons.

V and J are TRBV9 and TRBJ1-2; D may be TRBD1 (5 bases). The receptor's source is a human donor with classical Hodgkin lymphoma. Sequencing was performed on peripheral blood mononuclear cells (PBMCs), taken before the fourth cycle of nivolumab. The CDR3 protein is CASSFDDRSTNYGYTF. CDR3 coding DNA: TGTGCCAGCAGTTTTGACGACAGATCAACAAACTATGGCTACACCTTC.